These T cell receptor beta chains were read from a single sample in a study of blood T cell repertoires in COVID-19. Only in-frame clones appear in the TCRdb table, and some are missing; sequencing was by immunoSEQ multiplex PCR. The sample records just under 100,000 clones, about 86% being singletons. Input material: peripheral blood. All receptors derive from a woman in her sixties or seventies in a cohort sampled during active or convalescent COVID-19. CDR3s include the opening cysteine and the closing phenylalanine or tryptophan. D genes are given only for firm matches. Clone size appears in some rows only: once, few, many, or a class for an expanded clone.

D gene: .; V gene: TRBV5-4; J gene: TRBJ2-5; clone size: .; CDR3 length: 17; CDR3 protein: CASSLGTGGLARETQYF; CDR3 DNA: TGTGCCAGCAGCTTAGGGACAGGGGGACTAGCGCGGGAGACCCAGTACTTC
D gene: .; V gene: TRBV14; J gene: TRBJ1-4; clone size: once; CDR3 length: 16; CDR3 protein: CASSSTGRATNEKLFF; CDR3 DNA: TGTGCCAGCAGTTCAACAGGGAGAGCAACTAATGAAAAACTGTTTTTT
D gene: .; V gene: TRBV29-1; J gene: TRBJ2-5; clone size: .; CDR3 length: 14; CDR3 protein: CSVVPGGTWETQYF; CDR3 DNA: TGCAGCGTTGTCCCCGGGGGGACATGGGAGACCCAGTACTTC
D gene: TRBD1; V gene: TRBV3-1/TRBV3-2; J gene: TRBJ1-1; clone size: .; CDR3 length: 15; CDR3 protein: CASSLRQGRWTEAFF; CDR3 DNA: TGTGCCAGCAGCCTCCGACAGGGGAGGTGGACTGAAGCTTTCTTT
D gene: TRBD1; V gene: TRBV24-1; J gene: TRBJ1-5; clone size: .; CDR3 length: 13; CDR3 protein: CATSDRGWWPQHF; CDR3 DNA: TGTGCCACCAGTGACAGGGGGTGGTGGCCCCAGCATTTT
D gene: TRBD1; V gene: TRBV3-1/TRBV3-2; J gene: TRBJ1-6; clone size: .; CDR3 length: 15; CDR3 protein: CASSQGGQGGSPLHF; CDR3 DNA: TGTGCCAGCAGCCAAGGGGGACAGGGAGGTTCACCCCTCCACTTT
D gene: .; V gene: TRBV19; J gene: TRBJ2-1; clone size: .; CDR3 length: 16; CDR3 protein: CASSIGGGRTYNEQFF; CDR3 DNA: TGTGCCAGTAGTATAGGGGGGGGGCGTACCTACAATGAGCAGTTCTTC
D gene: .; V gene: TRBV7-3; J gene: TRBJ1-5; clone size: .; CDR3 length: 13; CDR3 protein: CASSQGPNQPQHF; CDR3 DNA: TGTGCCAGCAGCCAGGGGCCCAATCAGCCCCAGCATTTT
D gene: TRBD1; V gene: TRBV10-3; J gene: TRBJ2-1; clone size: .; CDR3 length: 12; CDR3 protein: CAISDTGGKKFF; CDR3 DNA: TGTGCCATCAGCGATACAGGGGGCAAGAAGTTCTTC
D gene: TRBD1; V gene: TRBV7-8; J gene: TRBJ2-3; clone size: .; CDR3 length: 14; CDR3 protein: CASSLDRGSDTQYF; CDR3 DNA: TGTGCCAGCAGCTTAGACAGGGGCTCAGATACGCAGTATTTT
D gene: TRBD1; V gene: TRBV19; J gene: TRBJ1-2; clone size: .; CDR3 length: 13; CDR3 protein: CASTSQGNYGYTF; CDR3 DNA: TGTGCCAGCACTTCACAGGGGAACTATGGCTACACCTTC
D gene: .; V gene: TRBV6-5; J gene: TRBJ2-7; clone size: .; CDR3 length: 13; CDR3 protein: CASSDSGPYEQYF; CDR3 DNA: TGTGCCAGCAGCGACTCAGGGCCCTACGAGCAGTACTTC
D gene: .; V gene: TRBV10-2; J gene: TRBJ1-6; clone size: .; CDR3 length: 15; CDR3 protein: CASSGGQPRNSPLHF; CDR3 DNA: TGCGCCAGCAGTGGGGGACAACCGAGAAATTCACCCCTCCACTTT
D gene: .; V gene: TRBV12-3/TRBV12-4; J gene: TRBJ2-2; clone size: .; CDR3 length: 13; CDR3 protein: CASSFGGSRELFF; CDR3 DNA: TGTGCCAGCAGTTTCGGAGGGTCCCGGGAGCTGTTTTTT
D gene: .; V gene: TRBV7-9; J gene: TRBJ1-1; clone size: .; CDR3 length: 12; CDR3 protein: CASSPTSLEAFF; CDR3 DNA: TGTGCCAGCAGCCCCACCAGTCTTGAAGCTTTCTTT
D gene: TRBD1; V gene: TRBV5-1; J gene: TRBJ2-7; clone size: .; CDR3 length: 15; CDR3 protein: CASSLVGTGGYEQYF; CDR3 DNA: TGCGCCAGCAGCTTGGTGGGGACAGGGGGTTACGAGCAGTACTTC
D gene: .; V gene: TRBV6-5; J gene: TRBJ1-2; clone size: once; CDR3 length: 12; CDR3 protein: CASRQVDYGYTF; CDR3 DNA: TGTGCCAGCAGGCAGGTGGACTATGGCTACACCTTC
D gene: .; V gene: TRBV28; J gene: TRBJ2-2; clone size: .; CDR3 length: 14; CDR3 protein: CASGAGENTGELFF; CDR3 DNA: TGTGCCAGTGGCGCAGGGGAGAACACCGGGGAGCTGTTTTTT
D gene: TRBD1; V gene: TRBV28; J gene: TRBJ1-5; clone size: .; CDR3 length: 14; CDR3 protein: CASGTRQGNQPQHF; CDR3 DNA: TGTGCCAGCGGGACCCGACAGGGTAATCAGCCCCAGCATTTT
D gene: TRBD2; V gene: TRBV6-5; J gene: TRBJ2-3; clone size: .; CDR3 length: 16; CDR3 protein: CASSFLAGAQADTQYF; CDR3 DNA: TGTGCCAGCAGTTTTCTAGCGGGAGCTCAGGCAGATACGCAGTATTTT
D gene: TRBD2; V gene: TRBV3-1/TRBV3-2; J gene: TRBJ2-5; clone size: .; CDR3 length: 15; CDR3 protein: CASSLGLATQETQYF; CDR3 DNA: TGTGCCAGCAGCCTCGGACTAGCGACTCAAGAGACCCAGTACTTC
D gene: TRBD1; V gene: TRBV15; J gene: TRBJ2-2; clone size: .; CDR3 length: 13; CDR3 protein: CASGTANTGELFF; CDR3 DNA: TGTGCCTCCGGGACAGCGAACACCGGGGAGCTGTTTTTT
D gene: .; V gene: TRBV5-5; J gene: TRBJ1-3; clone size: .; CDR3 length: 16; CDR3 protein: CASSLAGRRAGNTIYF; CDR3 DNA: TGTGCCAGCAGCTTGGCCGGTCGGAGGGCTGGAAACACCATATATTTT
D gene: .; V gene: TRBV14; J gene: TRBJ2-3; clone size: .; CDR3 length: 15; CDR3 protein: CASSRSGQPTDTQYF; CDR3 DNA: TGTGCCAGCAGCCGTTCCGGACAGCCCACAGATACGCAGTATTTT
D gene: TRBD1; V gene: TRBV2; J gene: TRBJ1-1; clone size: .; CDR3 length: 11; CDR3 protein: CALVGQGEAFF; CDR3 DNA: TGTGCCCTGGTTGGACAGGGGGAAGCTTTCTTT
D gene: TRBD1; V gene: TRBV5-5; J gene: TRBJ2-7; clone size: .; CDR3 length: 14; CDR3 protein: CASSWGQGAREQYF; CDR3 DNA: TGTGCCAGCAGCTGGGGACAGGGGGCGAGGGAGCAGTACTTC
D gene: .; V gene: TRBV6-5; J gene: TRBJ2-1; clone size: once; CDR3 length: 12; CDR3 protein: CASRPGVNEQFF; CDR3 DNA: TGTGCCAGCAGACCAGGGGTTAATGAGCAGTTCTTC
D gene: TRBD2; V gene: TRBV19; J gene: TRBJ2-1; clone size: .; CDR3 length: 17; CDR3 protein: CASSSGLLAGSYNEQFF; CDR3 DNA: TGTGCCAGTAGTTCCGGCCTTTTAGCGGGAAGCTACAATGAGCAGTTCTTC
D gene: TRBD1; V gene: TRBV5-1; J gene: TRBJ2-2; clone size: .; CDR3 length: 15; CDR3 protein: CASSGGQAPTGELFF; CDR3 DNA: TGCGCCAGCAGCGGCGGACAGGCCCCAACCGGGGAGCTGTTTTTT
D gene: .; V gene: TRBV11-3; J gene: TRBJ1-1; clone size: .; CDR3 length: 12; CDR3 protein: CASSAGNTEAFF; CDR3 DNA: TGTGCCAGCAGCGCGGGGAACACTGAAGCTTTCTTT
D gene: TRBD1; V gene: TRBV24-1; J gene: TRBJ2-6; clone size: .; CDR3 length: 16; CDR3 protein: CATSTGVRSGANVLTF; CDR3 DNA: TGTGCCACCAGTACAGGGGTCCGCTCTGGGGCCAACGTCCTGACTTTC
D gene: .; V gene: TRBV7-2; J gene: TRBJ2-3; clone size: .; CDR3 length: 13; CDR3 protein: CASSFLAADTQYF; CDR3 DNA: TGTGCCAGCAGTTTCCTAGCCGCAGATACGCAGTATTTT
D gene: .; V gene: TRBV19; J gene: TRBJ1-2; clone size: .; CDR3 length: 15; CDR3 protein: CASSIDRSGTGGYTF; CDR3 DNA: TGTGCCAGTAGTATAGATCGTTCTGGTACGGGGGGCTACACCTTC
D gene: TRBD1; V gene: TRBV6-1; J gene: TRBJ1-1; clone size: few; CDR3 length: 15; CDR3 protein: CASSDLWTGNTEAFF; CDR3 DNA: TGTGCCAGCAGTGACCTTTGGACAGGGAACACTGAAGCTTTCTTT
D gene: TRBD1; V gene: TRBV18; J gene: TRBJ2-7; clone size: .; CDR3 length: 15; CDR3 protein: CASSPEGQALGEQYF; CDR3 DNA: TGTGCCAGCTCACCAGAGGGACAGGCTTTGGGAGAGCAGTACTTC
D gene: TRBD2; V gene: TRBV9; J gene: TRBJ2-2; clone size: .; CDR3 length: 16; CDR3 protein: CASSVGGGLSTGELFF; CDR3 DNA: TGTGCCAGCAGCGTAGGCGGGGGGCTGAGCACCGGGGAGCTGTTTTTT
D gene: .; V gene: TRBV12-3/TRBV12-4; J gene: TRBJ1-2; clone size: .; CDR3 length: 13; CDR3 protein: CASSATRGHGYTF; CDR3 DNA: TGTGCCAGCAGCGCCACCAGGGGTCATGGCTACACCTTC
D gene: .; V gene: TRBV4-1; J gene: TRBJ2-7; clone size: .; CDR3 length: 16; CDR3 protein: CASSQTGGTGHYEQYF; CDR3 DNA: TGCGCCAGCAGCCAAACTGGGGGGACTGGACACTACGAGCAGTACTTC
D gene: .; V gene: TRBV29-1; J gene: TRBJ1-1; clone size: few; CDR3 length: 15; CDR3 protein: CSVEFAGRMNTEAFF; CDR3 DNA: TGCAGCGTTGAATTCGCCGGCAGGATGAACACTGAAGCTTTCTTT
D gene: TRBD1; V gene: TRBV7-9; J gene: TRBJ2-5; clone size: .; CDR3 length: 16; CDR3 protein: CASSLVGDRVVETQYF; CDR3 DNA: TGTGCCAGCAGCTTAGTGGGGGACAGGGTTGTGGAGACCCAGTACTTC
D gene: .; V gene: TRBV5-4; J gene: TRBJ1-3; clone size: once; CDR3 length: 17; CDR3 protein: CASGQTTNPRSGNTIYF; CDR3 DNA: TGTGCCAGCGGACAGACTACGAACCCCCGCTCTGGAAACACCATATATTTT
D gene: .; V gene: TRBV7-8; J gene: TRBJ2-1; clone size: .; CDR3 length: 12; CDR3 protein: CASSLRTPNTFF; CDR3 DNA: TGTGCCAGCAGCTTACGGACTCCCAATACGTTCTTC
D gene: TRBD2; V gene: TRBV7-8; J gene: TRBJ2-7; clone size: .; CDR3 length: 14; CDR3 protein: CASSRGGQLYEQYF; CDR3 DNA: TGTGCCAGCAGCCGGGGAGGGCAGCTTTACGAGCAGTACTTC
D gene: .; V gene: TRBV5-1; J gene: TRBJ1-3; clone size: .; CDR3 length: 15; CDR3 protein: CASSLEGGSGNTIYF; CDR3 DNA: TGCGCCAGCAGCTTGGAAGGGGGCTCTGGAAACACCATATATTTT
D gene: .; V gene: TRBV6-1; J gene: TRBJ1-5; clone size: .; CDR3 length: 14; CDR3 protein: CASSEGGRNQPQHF; CDR3 DNA: TGTGCCAGCAGTGAAGGGGGGAGGAATCAGCCCCAGCATTTT
D gene: .; V gene: TRBV5-6; J gene: TRBJ2-5; clone size: .; CDR3 length: 14; CDR3 protein: CASSREAGWETQYF; CDR3 DNA: TGTGCCAGCAGCCGGGAAGCGGGTTGGGAGACCCAGTACTTC
D gene: .; V gene: TRBV5-1; J gene: TRBJ1-1; clone size: .; CDR3 length: 14; CDR3 protein: CASSLGQANTEAFF; CDR3 DNA: TGCGCCAGCAGCTTGGGACAGGCCAACACTGAAGCTTTCTTT
D gene: .; V gene: TRBV28; J gene: TRBJ1-5; clone size: .; CDR3 length: 13; CDR3 protein: CASLSNGVQPQHF; CDR3 DNA: TGTGCCAGCCTCTCTAATGGTGTTCAGCCCCAGCATTTT
D gene: TRBD1; V gene: TRBV3-1/TRBV3-2; J gene: TRBJ1-5; clone size: .; CDR3 length: 16; CDR3 protein: CASSLGTGATNQPQHF; CDR3 DNA: TGTGCCAGCAGCCTCGGGACAGGGGCTACAAATCAGCCCCAGCATTTT
D gene: TRBD1; V gene: TRBV6-5; J gene: TRBJ2-7; clone size: once; CDR3 length: 15; CDR3 protein: CASRPRQGSSGEQYF; CDR3 DNA: TGTGCCAGCAGACCGAGACAGGGGTCCTCAGGAGAGCAGTACTTC
D gene: .; V gene: TRBV3-1/TRBV3-2; J gene: TRBJ2-5; clone size: .; CDR3 length: 14; CDR3 protein: CASSQAGRQETQYF; CDR3 DNA: TGTGCCAGCAGCCAGGCAGGCCGCCAAGAGACCCAGTACTTC
D gene: .; V gene: TRBV2; J gene: TRBJ1-5; clone size: .; CDR3 length: 15; CDR3 protein: CASTLDRPGDQPQHF; CDR3 DNA: TGTGCCAGCACTCTAGACAGGCCTGGAGATCAGCCCCAGCATTTT
D gene: .; V gene: TRBV4-1; J gene: TRBJ2-3; clone size: .; CDR3 length: 14; CDR3 protein: CASSLSGFADTQYF; CDR3 DNA: TGCGCCAGCAGCCTATCAGGGTTTGCAGATACGCAGTATTTT
D gene: TRBD1; V gene: TRBV27; J gene: TRBJ2-2; clone size: .; CDR3 length: 15; CDR3 protein: CASSSPDREHRELFF; CDR3 DNA: TGTGCCAGCAGTTCCCCGGACAGGGAACACCGGGAGCTGTTTTTT
D gene: TRBD2; V gene: TRBV2; J gene: TRBJ2-1; clone size: .; CDR3 length: 14; CDR3 protein: CASRKAGGFNEQFF; CDR3 DNA: TGTGCCAGCAGGAAAGCGGGAGGGTTTAATGAGCAGTTCTTC
D gene: .; V gene: TRBV6-5; J gene: TRBJ1-5; clone size: .; CDR3 length: 15; CDR3 protein: CASSYSAQRNQPQHF; CDR3 DNA: TGTGCCAGCAGTTACTCGGCACAGCGCAATCAGCCCCAGCATTTT
D gene: TRBD1; V gene: TRBV20-1; J gene: TRBJ2-7; clone size: medium-sized; CDR3 length: 15; CDR3 protein: CSASWDRGLSYEQYF; CDR3 DNA: TGCAGTGCTAGTTGGGACAGGGGATTATCCTACGAGCAGTACTTC
D gene: TRBD1; V gene: TRBV7-6; J gene: TRBJ2-7; clone size: .; CDR3 length: 15; CDR3 protein: CASSFGPGQGYEQYF; CDR3 DNA: TGTGCCAGCAGCTTCGGCCCGGGACAGGGCTACGAGCAGTACTTC